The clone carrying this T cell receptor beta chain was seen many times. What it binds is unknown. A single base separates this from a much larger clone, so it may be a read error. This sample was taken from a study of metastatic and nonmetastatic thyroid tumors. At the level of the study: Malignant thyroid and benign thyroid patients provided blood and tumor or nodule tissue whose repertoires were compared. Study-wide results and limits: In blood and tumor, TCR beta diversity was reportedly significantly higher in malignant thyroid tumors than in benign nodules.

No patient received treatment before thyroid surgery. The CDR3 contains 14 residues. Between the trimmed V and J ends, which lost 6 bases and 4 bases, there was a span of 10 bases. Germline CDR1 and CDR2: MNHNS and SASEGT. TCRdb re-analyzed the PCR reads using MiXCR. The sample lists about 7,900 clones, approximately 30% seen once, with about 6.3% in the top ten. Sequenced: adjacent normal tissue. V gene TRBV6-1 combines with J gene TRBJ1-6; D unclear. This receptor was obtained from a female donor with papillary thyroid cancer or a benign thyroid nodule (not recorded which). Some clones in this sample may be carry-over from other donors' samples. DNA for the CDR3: TGTGCCAGCAGCGCGAGACCGTATAATTCACCCCTCCACTTT. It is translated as CASSARPYNSPLHF.